These T cell receptor beta chains were read from a single sample in a study of monozygotic twins with inflammatory bowel disease. TCRdb reprocessed the 5' RACE reads and keeps a single row for each CDR3 protein, giving no DNA. Across over 110,000 distinct CDR3 sequences, the top ten clones capture less than 3% of the sample. Sequenced sample: blood. The receptors come from a human donor with ulcerative colitis or Crohn's disease, or a healthy co-twin of an affected twin (not recorded which). Each CDR3 is given with its conserved first and last residue. Fields, in order: V gene, CDR3 length, J gene, CDR3 protein.

v_call: TRBV20-1; cdr3_length: 12; j_call: TRBJ2-5; cdr3_aa: CSAKTQQETQYF
v_call: TRBV5-1; cdr3_length: 14; j_call: TRBJ1-6; cdr3_aa: CASSLVAGVSPLHF
v_call: TRBV5-1; cdr3_length: 13; j_call: TRBJ1-2; cdr3_aa: CASSLGQDYGYTF
v_call: TRBV4-3; cdr3_length: 17; j_call: TRBJ1-4; cdr3_aa: CASSREDRGRANEKLFF
v_call: TRBV10-3; cdr3_length: 14; j_call: TRBJ2-7; cdr3_aa: CAISGGTGGHEQYF
v_call: TRBV4-1; cdr3_length: 14; j_call: TRBJ2-7; cdr3_aa: CASSQERIVGEQYF
v_call: TRBV5-1; cdr3_length: 16; j_call: TRBJ1-1; cdr3_aa: CASRTRDRGLNTEAFF
v_call: TRBV4-1; cdr3_length: 15; j_call: TRBJ1-5; cdr3_aa: CASSQGGQPDQPQHF
v_call: TRBV4-1; cdr3_length: 15; j_call: TRBJ2-7; cdr3_aa: CASSQVRQTSYEQYF
v_call: TRBV12-3/TRBV12-4; cdr3_length: 12; j_call: TRBJ1-2; cdr3_aa: CASSSRRAGYTF
v_call: TRBV24-1; cdr3_length: 13; j_call: TRBJ2-7; cdr3_aa: CATSDGPSDEQYF
v_call: TRBV6-5; cdr3_length: 17; j_call: TRBJ2-2; cdr3_aa: CASSYSMGTGDTGELFF
v_call: TRBV6-2/TRBV6-3; cdr3_length: 15; j_call: TRBJ2-5; cdr3_aa: CASSYSSGSARSQYF
v_call: TRBV7-2; cdr3_length: 15; j_call: TRBJ2-7; cdr3_aa: CASSLVLDPSYEQYF
v_call: TRBV2; cdr3_length: 11; j_call: TRBJ2-7; cdr3_aa: CASSEVTGESF
v_call: TRBV24-1; cdr3_length: 13; j_call: TRBJ2-1; cdr3_aa: CATERGGYNEQFF
v_call: TRBV5-1; cdr3_length: 15; j_call: TRBJ1-4; cdr3_aa: CASSLAWSQNEKLFF
v_call: TRBV6-5; cdr3_length: 15; j_call: TRBJ1-1; cdr3_aa: CASSSPGQLNTEAFF
v_call: TRBV5-1; cdr3_length: 14; j_call: TRBJ1-2; cdr3_aa: CASNEDGSNYGYTF
v_call: TRBV5-6; cdr3_length: 14; j_call: TRBJ1-1; cdr3_aa: CASSLGRGGTEAFF
v_call: TRBV11-1; cdr3_length: 18; j_call: TRBJ1-2; cdr3_aa: CASSLSLSMNDPNYGYTF
v_call: TRBV20-1; cdr3_length: 15; j_call: TRBJ2-3; cdr3_aa: CSARGGSGRTDTQYF
v_call: TRBV2; cdr3_length: 14; j_call: TRBJ2-2; cdr3_aa: CASSVGSYTGELFF
v_call: TRBV18; cdr3_length: 16; j_call: TRBJ1-5; cdr3_aa: CASSPQRSGSNQPQHF
v_call: TRBV6-2/TRBV6-3; cdr3_length: 20; j_call: TRBJ1-2; cdr3_aa: CASSSTIPGTGFDRNYGYTF
v_call: TRBV7-2; cdr3_length: 14; j_call: TRBJ2-7; cdr3_aa: CASSSPSGGYEQYF
v_call: TRBV7-6; cdr3_length: 19; j_call: TRBJ2-5; cdr3_aa: CASSTLPNVAGGVKETQYF